One sample yielded the 19 T cell receptor beta chains listed below, sequenced in a study of T cell repertoires in cytomegalovirus infection (dated by TCRdb to the late 2010s). The sequencer listed for this sample is Illumina HiSeq 1500. The public reads were quality trimmed at Q25 with fastp and then assembled into clones with MiXCR by TCRdb, keeping productive beta chains. Every entry covers one CDR3 protein and lists the most common genes and DNA from its rows. The sample data list hundreds of thousands of distinct CDR3 sequences, and 30% to 35% of these were observed just once. The ten top clones hold about a sixth of the sample. The intended sense of this specimen's treatment or condition label: in vitro stimulation with specific CMV peptide epitopes to enrich CMV-specific T cells. Their antigens are not known. Source: cultured PBMCs, taken from culture after CMV antigen stimulation. These receptors all stem from a human donor in good health (CMV status not recorded). Some clones in this sample may be carry-over from other donors' samples.

The rearrangement uses TRBV5-1 and TRBJ2-4, with D perhaps matching TRBD2 (5 bases). The CDR3 has 15 residues. Germline CDR1 reads SGHRS; CDR2 reads YFSETQ. V was clipped by 2 bases and J by 5 bases, with 14 bases between them. This chain's CDR3 is CASSFVVGRENIQYF. In nucleotides, the CDR3 is TGCGCCAGCAGCTTTGTAGTAGGGCGGGAAAACATTCAGTACTTC.

At least ten counts were recorded for this clonotype. The rearrangement links TRBV7-8 to TRBJ2-2; 7 bases agree with TRBD2. The CDR3 is 14 residues long. The ends lost 6 bases at V and 8 bases at J; junction bases unmatched: 9. CDR1 and CDR2 from the germline V gene are SGHVS and FQNEAQ. CDR3 nucleotide sequence: TGTGCCAGCAGGGAGAGCGGGACCGGTGGGGAGCTGTTTTTT. It specifies CASRESGTGGELFF.

The rearrangement joins TRBV12-3 or TRBV12-4 to TRBJ2-3; TRBD1 or TRBD2 may be the D gene (9 bases each). This CDR3 spans 20 amino acids. V was pared by 1 base and J by 2 bases, with 25 bases between. For the CDR3, the DNA is TGTGCCAGCAGTTTAGAGGGGACAGGGACTAGCCGGATCTTCACAGATACGCAGTATTTT. Its translation is CASSLEGTGTSRIFTDTQYF.

V gene TRBV5-1 combines with J gene TRBJ2-3; D unclear. Trimming removed 0 bases from V and 11 bases from J, with 13 bases in between. Germline V gives CDR1 SGHRS, CDR2 YFSETQ. The CDR3 contains 13 residues. Written as DNA, the CDR3 is TGCGCCAGCAGCTTGGCCATCGTGGACCTGCAGTATTTT. It is translated as CASSLAIVDLQYF. The entire variable domain, with the rest obtained from reference TRBV5-1 and TRBJ2-3, is as follows: KAGVTQTPRYLIKTRGQQVTLSCSPISGHRSVSWYQQTPGQGLQFLFEYFSETQRNKGNFPGRFSGRQFSNSRSEMNVSTLELGDSALYLCASSLAIVDLQYFGPGTRLTVL.

Only a few counts were recorded for this clonotype. As DNA, the CDR3 is TGTGCCAGCAGCTTAGTGGCAGCACCCCGTTACGAGCAGTACTTC. Its protein is CASSLVAAPRYEQYF. The genes are TRBV7-2 and TRBJ2-7; D is undetermined. Trimming stripped 1 base from V and 4 bases from J, with 14 bases between. The CDR3 consists of 15 residues. Germline assignment: CDR1 SGHTA and CDR2 FQGNSA.

The gene calls are TRBV3-1 and TRBJ2-2, with 10 bases fitting TRBD2. There are 16 residues in the CDR3. Germline loops: CDR1 LGHDT, CDR2 YNNKEL (reference sequence). The trim removed 4 bases at V and 2 bases at J, leaving 4 bases unmatched. In DNA form, the CDR3 reads TGTGCCAGCAGCCTACTAGCGGGAAAAAACACCGGGGAGCTGTTTTTT. Protein: CASSLLAGKNTGELFF.

The chain uses TRBV27 and TRBJ2-1, with D perhaps matching TRBD1 (6 bases). This CDR3 has 16 amino acids. V lost 3 bases, J lost 1 base, and 13 bases lay in between. The germline V gene encodes CDR1 MNHEY and CDR2 SMNVEV (reference sequence). The CDR3 sequence: CASSFSGQPSYNEQFF. As DNA, the CDR3 is TGTGCCAGCAGTTTTAGTGGACAGCCTTCCTACAATGAGCAGTTCTTC.

V gene TRBV25-1 combines with J gene TRBJ1-5, with 7 bases identical to TRBD1. Trimming removed 4 bases from V and 7 bases from J; junction bases left unmatched: 4. The CDR3 covers 13 residues. Germline assignment: CDR1 MGHDK and CDR2 SYGVNS. The CDR3 nucleotides are TGTGCCAGCAGTGGGGGACAGTACCAGCCCCAGCATTTT. Encoded protein: CASSGGQYQPQHF. Supplemented by reference TRBV25-1 and TRBJ1-5, the full variable domain reads EADIYQTPRYLVIGTGKKITLECSQTMGHDKMYWYQQDPGMELHLIHYSYGVNSTEKGDLSSESTVSRIRTEHFPLTLESARPSHTSQYLCASSGGQYQPQHFGDGTRLSIL.

This chain links TRBV6-1 with TRBJ1-2, with TRBD1 as a possible D gene (5 bases). This CDR3 contains 17 residues. CDR1 and CDR2 (germline): MNHNS, SASEGT. Trimming shortened V by 3 bases and J by 2 bases, and 19 bases separated the two germline ends. The CDR3, as DNA: TGTGCCAGCAGTGAGTTTATTTGGGACCCGGAGAACTATGGCTACACCTTC. This codes for CASSEFIWDPENYGYTF.

At least ten counts were recorded for this clonotype. The chain links TRBV7-2 to TRBJ1-2, with D possibly TRBD1 on 5 matching bases. Trimming stripped 2 bases from V and 8 bases from J, with 12 bases between. Germline V gene sequence: CDR1 SGHTA, CDR2 FQGNSA. This CDR3 comprises 13 residues. CDR3 region: CASSLWGDDGYTF. DNA of the CDR3: TGTGCCAGCAGCTTATGGGGGGACGACGGCTACACCTTC.

This clonotype was detected many times. The J gene is TRBJ1-2, the V gene TRBV7-2; D unresolved. The germline gives CDR1 SGHTA, CDR2 FQGNSA. Trimming took 2 bases from V and 6 from J, leaving 10 bases between them. This CDR3 has 13 residues. In DNA, the CDR3 is TGTGCCAGCAGCTTATGGACGGAGAATGGCTACACCTTC. It is translated as CASSLWTENGYTF.

The genes are TRBV28 and TRBJ2-7; TRBD1 matches at 9 bases. The CDR3 has 14 residues. V trimming: 5 bases; J trimming: 3 bases; junction bases outside the gene matches: 5. Germline V gene sequence: CDR1 MDHEN, CDR2 SYDVKM. The CDR3: CASSGTGFVYEQYV. CDR3 coding DNA: TGTGCCAGCAGTGGGACAGGGTTTGTCTACGAGCAGTACGTC.

This clonotype was observed a handful of times. This sequence joins TRBV18 and TRBJ2-2; 9 bases are a match to TRBD1. This CDR3 comprises 15 residues. Germline V gene data show CDR1 as KGHSH and CDR2 as LQKENI. J gave up 9 bases and V 0 bases, and 5 bases lay outside the gene matches. The CDR3 region has the DNA TGTGCCAGCTCACCACCGACAGGGGGGAGCCGGGAGCTGTTTTTT. Translated: CASSPPTGGSRELFF.

V usage is TRBV11-2 and J usage is TRBJ1-3, with D tentatively TRBD1 (5 bases). The V end was cut by 5 bases, the J end by 0 bases, with 17 bases between. The CDR3 extends over 17 amino acids. The germline V gene has CDR1 SGHAT and CDR2 FQNNGV. The CDR3 sequence is CASSTQERGFSGNTIYF. CDR3 DNA sequence: TGTGCCAGCAGCACCCAGGAACGGGGGTTCTCTGGAAACACCATATATTTT.

V and J are TRBV7-2 and TRBJ2-3, with TRBD2 matching 8 bases. The germline V gene encodes CDR1 SGHTA and CDR2 FQGNSA. Unmatched junction bases numbered 4, after V lost 5 bases and J lost 0 bases. CDR3 length: 15 residues. CDR3 bases: TGTGCCAGCAGCAGACTAGCGCCTAGCACAGATACGCAGTATTTT. Protein sequence: CASSRLAPSTDTQYF.

This rearrangement joins TRBV20-1 to TRBJ2-3; D is ambiguous. Trimming left V 1 base short and J 4 bases short, with 9 bases between. Germline V lookup: CDR1 DFQATT, CDR2 SNEGSKA (reference sequence). This CDR3 spans 13 amino acids. Here the CDR3 reads CSARVPMADTQYF. Written as DNA, the CDR3 is TGCAGTGCTAGAGTACCCATGGCAGATACGCAGTATTTT.

The chain links TRBV11-3 to TRBJ2-2; no clear D. Trimming took off 1 base at V and 0 bases at J, with 6 bases between the two ends. CDR3 length: 15 residues. Germline lookup yields CDR1 SGHNT and CDR2 YENEEA. CDR3: CASSLVGSNTGELFF. The CDR3 DNA reads TGTGCCAGCAGCTTAGTCGGATCGAACACCGGGGAGCTGTTTTTT.

V usage is TRBV20-1 and J usage is TRBJ2-5; 7 nucleotides match TRBD2. V lost 5 bases and J lost 0; bases outside the gene matches: 12. CDR3 length: 16 residues. Germline CDR1 DFQATT, CDR2 SNEGSKA (reference sequence). The CDR3 region is CSAPGSLAENQETQYF. CDR3 in DNA: TGCAGTGCTCCCGGAAGTCTAGCGGAAAACCAAGAGACCCAGTACTTC.

In this sample, this clonotype turned up many times. This chain links TRBV7-3 with TRBJ2-3; D may be TRBD1 (6 bases). Trimming removed 2 bases from V and 0 bases from J, with 27 bases in between. The CDR3 length is 21 residues. Germline V gives CDR1 SGHTA, CDR2 FQGTGA. The CDR3 bases are TGTGCCAGCAGCTTACCAATACAGGGCACGCTCAGATCGACTAGCACAGATACGCAGTATTTT. Translated: CASSLPIQGTLRSTSTDTQYF.